These 19 T cell receptor beta chains came from one sample sequenced in a study of blood T cell repertoires in COVID-19. The method was immunoSEQ multiplex PCR; TCRdb's version includes in-frame clones alone and lacks a portion of them. The sample holds some 140,000 clones, roughly 84% seen once. The specimen was peripheral blood. These receptors all come from a man aged 55-75 years with COVID-19, enrolled during active disease.

The chain joins TRBV30 to TRBJ2-1; 12 bases align to TRBD2. J gave up 13 bases and V 0 bases, and 7 bases lay outside the gene matches. The CDR3 has 14 residues. Germline loops: CDR1 GTSNPN, CDR2 SVGIG (reference sequence). The CDR3 region is CAWSVELAGGGQFF. Here the CDR3 DNA reads TGTGCCTGGAGTGTGGAACTAGCGGGAGGTGGCCAGTTCTTC.

The chain uses TRBV28 and TRBJ1-6; 7 nucleotides align to TRBD1. With 2 bases clipped from V and 13 bases from J, the junction kept 14 bases outside the gene matches. CDR1 is MDHEN, CDR2 SYDVKM, per germline. This CDR3 has 16 amino acids. The CDR3, as DNA: TGTGCCAGCAGTTTACCCCCCGGGACAGCCGGCCGCCCCCTCCACTTT. Translating gives CASSLPPGTAGRPLHF.

This clone showed up just once. The V and J genes are TRBV7-3 and TRBJ1-5; 7 bases fit TRBD1. CDR1 SGHTA and CDR2 FQGTGA come from the germline V gene. The CDR3 runs to 14 residues. V lost 3 bases and J lost 3; bases outside the gene matches: 2. In nucleotides, the CDR3 is TGTGCCAGCAGCTTGGGACAGACCAATCAGCCCCAGCATTTT. Residues: CASSLGQTNQPQHF.

V usage is TRBV7-8 and J usage is TRBJ1-1; D gene unclear. The CDR3 covers 15 residues. Germline V lookup: CDR1 SGHVS, CDR2 FQNEAQ. V shed 5 bases and J shed 3 bases, with 16 bases lying between them. The CDR3 reads CASSESVNGYTEAFF. Here the CDR3 DNA reads TGTGCCAGCAGCGAATCCGTGAACGGGTACACTGAAGCTTTCTTT.

CDR3: CASSPVSSGANVLTF. The CDR3 nucleotides read TGTGCCAGCTCACCAGTCAGCTCTGGGGCCAACGTCCTGACTTTC. The genes are TRBV18 and TRBJ2-6; D remains ambiguous. V gave up 2 bases and J gave up 0 bases, with 5 bases separating them. There are 15 residues in the CDR3. From germline, CDR1 is KGHSH and CDR2 LQKENI.

The chain recombines TRBV5-4 with TRBJ1-2; tentatively, D is TRBD1 (6 bases). This CDR3 spans 12 amino acids. V was shortened by 7 bases and J by 6 bases, with 13 bases between the two germline ends. Germline V gene sequence: CDR1 SGHNT, CDR2 YYREEE (reference sequence). In DNA form, the CDR3 reads TGTGCCAGCCGGTCAGCAGGGGATGGCTACACCTTC. Translated: CASRSAGDGYTF. The entire variable domain, with the rest obtained from reference TRBV5-4 and TRBJ1-2, is as follows: ETGVTQSPTHLIKTRGQQVTLRCSSQSGHNTVSWYQQALGQGPQFIFQYYREEENGRGNFPPRFSGLQFPNYSSELNVNALELDDSALYLCASRSAGDGYTFGSGTRLTVV.

The chain carries TRBV11-2 and TRBJ2-3, with a weak D call TRBD1 (6 bases). V was cut by 7 bases and J by 0 bases, with 14 bases left in between. Germline V gene sequence: CDR1 SGHAT, CDR2 FQNNGV. This CDR3 comprises 15 residues. CDR3 residues: CASNLGHPSTDTQYF. In DNA form, the CDR3 reads TGTGCCAGCAACCTGGGACACCCTAGCACAGATACGCAGTATTTT.

V gene TRBV12-5 combines with J gene TRBJ1-4; TRBD1 matches at 9 bases. V was pared by 6 bases and J by 7 bases, with 6 bases of the junction left unmatched. The CDR3 runs 14 residues. Germline V gene lookup returns CDR1 LGHNT and CDR2 FRNRAP. The CDR3 region is CASGLDRGSEKLFF. CDR3 coding DNA: TGTGCTAGTGGCCTTGACAGGGGGAGTGAAAAACTGTTTTTT.

The rearrangement joins TRBV18 to TRBJ1-1; 7 nucleotides line up with TRBD1. V dropped 3 bases and J dropped 0; count of bases not matched to a gene: 10. Germline assignment: CDR1 KGHSH and CDR2 LQKENI. The CDR3 length is 17 residues. The DNA of the CDR3 is TGTGCCAGCTCACCCTCCGTGGCCGGGACAGTGAACACTGAAGCTTTCTTT. It specifies CASSPSVAGTVNTEAFF. The complete variable domain, with remaining parts taken from reference TRBV18 and TRBJ1-1, reads NAGVMQNPRHLVRRRGQEARLRCSPMKGHSHVYWYRQLPEEGLKFMVYLQKENIIDESGMPKERFSAEFPKEGPSILRIQQVVRGDSAAYFCASSPSVAGTVNTEAFFGQGTRLTVV.

This clone was detected a few times. This chain uses TRBV3-1 (or the pseudogene TRBV3-2) with TRBJ1-5; 11 nucleotides match TRBD1. The CDR3 has 15 residues. Germline CDR1 reads LGHDT; CDR2 reads YNNKEL (reference sequence). Germline trimming cut 4 bases from V and 5 bases from J; bases unmatched to any gene: 4. For the CDR3, the DNA is TGTGCCAGCAGCCGACAGGGACAGGGGGATCAGCCCCAGCATTTT. It yields the protein CASSRQGQGDQPQHF.

The genes are TRBV24-1 and TRBJ2-2; possible D gene TRBD1, 6 bases. This CDR3 contains 15 residues. V shed 2 bases and J shed 4 bases, with 10 bases lying between them. The germline gives CDR1 KGHDR, CDR2 SFDVKD. CDR3 in DNA: TGTGCCACCAGTGATTGGCAGGGGAGCACCGGGGAGCTGTTTTTT. It encodes CATSDWQGSTGELFF.

The CDR3 DNA is TGTGCCAGCAGCTTAGGGGATCCCCCGGAGGATGGTCAGCCCCAGCATTTT. This translates into CASSLGDPPEDGQPQHF. The genes are TRBV7-2 and TRBJ1-5; D unresolved. Germline V gene data show CDR1 as SGHTA and CDR2 as FQGNSA. V gave up 1 base and J gave up 6 bases, with 19 bases separating them. The CDR3 is made up of 17 amino acids.

This rearrangement joins TRBV5-8 to TRBJ2-3; 11 bases are a match to TRBD1. Trimming cost V 2 bases and J 7 bases; bases outside gene matches: 9. Germline CDR1 and CDR2: SGHTS and YDEGEE. This CDR3 contains 16 residues. This CDR3 reads CASSFSGTGGFNTQYF. The CDR3 DNA sequence: TGTGCCAGCAGCTTTAGTGGGACAGGGGGATTTAATACGCAGTATTTT.

The V and J genes are TRBV10-3 and TRBJ2-7; possibly TRBD2 for D (6 bases). Germline CDR1 and CDR2: ENHRY and SYGVKD. The CDR3 loop spans 13 amino acids. Trimming took 6 bases from V and 5 from J, leaving 14 bases between them. The DNA for the CDR3 is TGTGCCATCAGCGCGGGGTCCATGAACGAGCAGTACTTC. Protein product: CAISAGSMNEQYF.

The J gene is TRBJ2-2, the V gene TRBV27, with 7 bases identical to TRBD1. From germline, CDR1 is MNHEY and CDR2 SMNVEV (reference sequence). There are 16 residues in the CDR3. J gave up 4 bases and V 6 bases, and 11 bases lay outside the gene matches. The CDR3: CASSPKTGLGTGELFF. Here the CDR3 DNA reads TGTGCCAGCAGCCCTAAGACAGGGCTCGGCACCGGGGAGCTGTTTTTT.

V is TRBV14 and J is TRBJ2-1; TRBD2 aligns across 10 bases. CDR1 and CDR2 (germline): SGHDN, FVKESK. The CDR3 consists of 18 residues. V shed 0 bases, J shed 5 bases, and the junction held 10 bases outside the gene matches. The CDR3 nucleotides read TGTGCCAGCAGCCAAGAATGGGTTAGCGGGAGGCCTCACAATGAGCAGTTCTTC. It is translated as CASSQEWVSGRPHNEQFF.

V gene TRBV7-3 combines with J gene TRBJ2-2; 8 bases align to TRBD1. Per germline, CDR1 SGHTA and CDR2 FQGTGA. V dropped 5 bases and J dropped 7; count of bases not matched to a gene: 6. This CDR3 spans 14 amino acids. The CDR3 spells CASSRQGAVGELFF. The CDR3 DNA reads as TGTGCCAGCAGCCGCCAGGGGGCAGTCGGGGAGCTGTTTTTT.

J is TRBJ1-1 and V is TRBV19, with TRBD1 matching 10 bases. The CDR3 is made up of 16 amino acids. The V and J ends lost 8 bases and 1 base, in that order; junction bases with no gene match: 10. Per the germline V gene, CDR1 is LNHDA and CDR2 is SQIVND (reference sequence). Written as DNA, the CDR3 is TGTGCCAGTTCGGGACAGGGGCTAACCTCGAACACTGAAGCTTTCTTT. This sequence encodes CASSGQGLTSNTEAFF.

This clone was seen only a few times. One junction end does not reproduce the germline sequence, and a read error may be involved. V gene TRBV24-1 combines with J gene TRBJ2-5, with D hard to call. The CDR3 consists of 12 residues. Germline CDR1 is KGHDR and CDR2 is SFDVKD. CDR3 DNA: TGTGCCACAAGTGACCGTGTGGAGACCCAGTACTTC. It specifies CATSDRVETQYF.